Listed below are T cell receptor beta chains from one sample, sequenced in a study of monozygotic twins with cystic fibrosis. Produced via immunoSEQ multiplex PCR; TCRdb's table is partial and in-frame only. The sample records about 32,000 clones, around 90% being singletons. Sample: blood. These receptors originate from a girl under 10 years old with cystic fibrosis. Both conserved end residues are part of each CDR3. The D gene is left open where the match is weak. Rows may omit the clone size; those that give it use once, few, many or a size class.

abundance | j_gene | d_gene | v_gene | CDR3aa | CDR3nt
- | TRBJ1-1 | - | TRBV7-9 | CASSSSGTQDTEAFF | TGTGCCAGCAGCTCTTCCGGGACGCAAGACACTGAAGCTTTCTTT
- | TRBJ2-6 | - | TRBV28 | CASRGSNDGANVLTF | TGTGCCAGCAGGGGATCCAACGACGGGGCCAACGTCCTGACTTTC
- | TRBJ1-1 | - | TRBV5-1 | CASSFTQVKNTEAFF | TGCGCCAGCAGCTTCACACAGGTGAAGAACACTGAAGCTTTCTTT
- | TRBJ2-2 | TRBD1 | TRBV7-9 | CASSSRTGGGSPGELFF | TGTGCCAGCAGCTCACGGACAGGGGGCGGTTCCCCCGGGGAGCTGTTTTTT
- | TRBJ2-5 | - | TRBV2 | CASSPFAEETQYF | TGTGCCAGCAGCCCCTTCGCGGAGGAGACCCAGTACTTC
- | TRBJ2-2 | - | TRBV18 | CASSYNTGELFF | TGTGCCAGCTCATACAACACCGGGGAGCTGTTTTTT
few | TRBJ1-1 | TRBD1 | TRBV25-1 | CASSRGLTEAFF | TGTGCCAGCAGCAGGGGGCTCACTGAAGCTTTCTTT
- | TRBJ1-1 | - | TRBV30 | CAWSKAGTVTEAFF | TGTGCCTGGAGTAAGGCAGGGACGGTGACTGAAGCTTTCTTT
once | TRBJ1-1 | TRBD1 | TRBV19 | CATTTGGQLTEAFF | TGTGCCACCACGACAGGGGGCCAGCTCACTGAAGCTTTCTTT
- | TRBJ2-6 | TRBD2 | TRBV6-5 | CASRTGGSGANVLTF | TGTGCCAGCAGGACCGGGGGGTCTGGGGCCAACGTCCTGACTTTC
- | TRBJ2-7 | - | TRBV5-1 | CASSVVGGAFGGDEQYF | TGCGCCAGCAGCGTCGTTGGGGGAGCCTTTGGGGGCGACGAGCAGTACTTC
- | TRBJ2-5 | TRBD1 | TRBV10-3 | CATRTGNETQYF | TGTGCCACCAGGACAGGGAACGAGACCCAGTACTTC
- | TRBJ2-1 | TRBD2 | TRBV19 | CASSRPSASGSVNEQFF | TGTGCCAGTAGTAGGCCCTCTGCTAGCGGGAGTGTTAATGAGCAGTTCTTC
once | TRBJ2-5 | TRBD1 | TRBV7-7 | CASSLDRAGETQYF | TGTGCCAGCAGCCTAGACAGGGCCGGGGAGACCCAGTACTTC
- | TRBJ2-1 | TRBD1 | TRBV6-4 | CASSASFASTGGPRDEQFF | TGTGCCAGCAGTGCATCCTTCGCCAGTACAGGGGGCCCTAGGGATGAGCAGTTCTTC
- | TRBJ2-1 | - | TRBV11-1 | CASSLGAYNEQFF | TGTGCCAGCAGCTTAGGAGCTTACAATGAGCAGTTCTTC
once | TRBJ2-2 | - | TRBV9 | CASSGRALSNTEELFF | TGTGCCAGCAGCGGGAGGGCCCTGAGTAACACCGAGGAGCTGTTTTTT